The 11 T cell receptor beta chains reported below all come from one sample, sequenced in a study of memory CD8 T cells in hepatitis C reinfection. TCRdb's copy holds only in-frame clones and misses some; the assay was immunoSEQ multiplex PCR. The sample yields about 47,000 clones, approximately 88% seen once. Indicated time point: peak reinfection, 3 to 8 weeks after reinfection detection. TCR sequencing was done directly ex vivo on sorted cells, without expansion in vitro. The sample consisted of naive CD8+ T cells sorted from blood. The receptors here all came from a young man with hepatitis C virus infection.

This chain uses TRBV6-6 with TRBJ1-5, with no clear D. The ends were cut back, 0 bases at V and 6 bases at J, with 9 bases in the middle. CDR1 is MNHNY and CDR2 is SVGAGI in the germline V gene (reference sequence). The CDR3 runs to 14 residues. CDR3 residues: CASSYSSDVQPQHF. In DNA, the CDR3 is TGTGCCAGCAGTTACTCGAGTGATGTTCAGCCCCAGCATTTT.

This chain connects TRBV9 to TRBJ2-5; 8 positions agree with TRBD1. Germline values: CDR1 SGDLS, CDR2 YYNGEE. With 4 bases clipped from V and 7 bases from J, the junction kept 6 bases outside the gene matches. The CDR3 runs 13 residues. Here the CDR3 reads CASSPDRGWTQYF. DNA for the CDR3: TGTGCCAGCAGCCCCGACAGGGGTTGGACCCAGTACTTC. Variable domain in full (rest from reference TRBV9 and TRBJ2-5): DSGVTQTPKHLITATGQRVTLRCSPRSGDLSVYWYQQSLDQGLQFLIQYYNGEERAKGNILERFSAQQFPDLHSELNLSSLELGDSALYFCASSPDRGWTQYFGPGTRLLVL.

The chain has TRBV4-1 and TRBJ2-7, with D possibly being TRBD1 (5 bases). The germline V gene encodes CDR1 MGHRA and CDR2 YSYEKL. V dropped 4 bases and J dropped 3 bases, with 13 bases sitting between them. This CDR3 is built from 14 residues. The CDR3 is CASSPAIRGYEQYF. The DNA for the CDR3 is TGCGCCAGCAGCCCTGCTATTAGGGGCTACGAGCAGTACTTC.

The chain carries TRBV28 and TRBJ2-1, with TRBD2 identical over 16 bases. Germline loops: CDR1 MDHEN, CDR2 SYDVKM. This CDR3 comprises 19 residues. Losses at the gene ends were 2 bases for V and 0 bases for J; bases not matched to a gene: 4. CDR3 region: CASSLPGLAGGPSYNEQFF. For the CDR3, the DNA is TGTGCCAGCAGTTTACCGGGACTAGCGGGAGGGCCCTCCTACAATGAGCAGTTCTTC. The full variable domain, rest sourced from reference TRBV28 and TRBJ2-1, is DVKVTQSSRYLVKRTGEKVFLECVQDMDHENMFWYRQDPGLGLRLIYFSYDVKMKEKGDIPEGYSVSREKKERFSLILESASTNQTSMYLCASSLPGLAGGPSYNEQFFGPGTRLTVL.

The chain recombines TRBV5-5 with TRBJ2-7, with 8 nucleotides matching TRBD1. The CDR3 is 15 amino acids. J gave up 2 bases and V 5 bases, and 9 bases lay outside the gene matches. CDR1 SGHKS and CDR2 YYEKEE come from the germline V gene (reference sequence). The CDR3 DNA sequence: TGTGCCAGCAGATTAGACAGGGGCTCCACCTACGAGCAGTACTTC. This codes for CASRLDRGSTYEQYF.

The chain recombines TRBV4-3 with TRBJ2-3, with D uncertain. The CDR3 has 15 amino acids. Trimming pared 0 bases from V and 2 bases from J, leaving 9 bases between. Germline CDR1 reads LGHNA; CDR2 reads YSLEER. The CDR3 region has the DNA TGCGCCAGCAGCCAAGAAGCGTTCTACACAGATACGCAGTATTTT. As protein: CASSQEAFYTDTQYF.

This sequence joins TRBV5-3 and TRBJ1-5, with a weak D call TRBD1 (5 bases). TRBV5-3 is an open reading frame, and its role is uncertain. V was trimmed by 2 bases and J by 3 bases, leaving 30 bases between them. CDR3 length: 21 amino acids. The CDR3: CARSFGDQSHPMGGTNQPQHF. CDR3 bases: TGTGCCAGAAGCTTCGGGGACCAGTCACACCCCATGGGGGGGACCAATCAGCCCCAGCATTTT.

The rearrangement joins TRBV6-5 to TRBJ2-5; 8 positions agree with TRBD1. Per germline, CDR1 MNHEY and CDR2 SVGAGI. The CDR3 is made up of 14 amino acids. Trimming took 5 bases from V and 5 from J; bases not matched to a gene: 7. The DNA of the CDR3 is TGTGCCAGCAGTAGAGGACAGGGTGTGGAGACCCAGTACTTC. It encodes CASSRGQGVETQYF.

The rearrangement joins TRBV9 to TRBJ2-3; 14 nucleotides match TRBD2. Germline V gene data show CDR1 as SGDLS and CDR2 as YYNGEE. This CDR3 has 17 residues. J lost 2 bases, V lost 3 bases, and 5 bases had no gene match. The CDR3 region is CASSARTSGGNTDTQYF. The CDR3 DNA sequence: TGTGCCAGCAGCGCCAGGACTAGCGGGGGGAACACAGATACGCAGTATTTT.

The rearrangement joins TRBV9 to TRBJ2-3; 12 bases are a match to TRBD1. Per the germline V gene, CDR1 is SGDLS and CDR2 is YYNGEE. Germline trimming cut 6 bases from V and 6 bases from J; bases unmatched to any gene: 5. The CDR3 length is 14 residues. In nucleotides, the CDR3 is TGTGCCAGCATCGGGACAGGGGGCGAGGATACGCAGTATTTT. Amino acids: CASIGTGGEDTQYF.

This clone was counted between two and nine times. Here the CDR3 reads CATSGLGETQYF. The CDR3 region has the DNA TGTGCCACCTCGGGACTCGGAGAGACCCAGTACTTC. The chain links TRBV15 to TRBJ2-5; TRBD2 is a possible D gene (6 bases). The CDR3 is 12 residues long. Trimming stripped 8 bases from V and 4 bases from J, with 11 bases between. Germline V gene lookup returns CDR1 LNHNV and CDR2 YYDKDF (reference sequence).